This passage covers 26 T cell receptor beta chains from one sample sequenced in a study of PD-L1 blockade in urothelial cancer. Time point given: pretreatment peripheral blood. This table comes from immunoSEQ multiplex PCR, and its TCRdb copy is limited to in-frame clones, with some not included. The sample holds under 55,000 clones; around 84% are singletons and the top ten take roughly 3.3%. The sequences come from PBMCs, collected around atezolizumab (anti-PD-L1) treatment. These receptors all stem from a man aged 65 to 79 with urothelial cancer.

The chain employs TRBV7-2 and TRBJ2-5; D is unclear. CDR3 length: 13 amino acids. CDR1 SGHTA and CDR2 FQGNSA come from the germline V gene. The V end lost 0 bases, the J end lost 5 bases, and 7 bases lay between the germline ends. For the CDR3, the DNA is TGTGCCAGCAGCTTAGCCTCCCGGGAGACCCAGTACTTC. Translation: CASSLASRETQYF.

The V gene is TRBV5-1, the J gene TRBJ2-1; 8 nucleotides align to TRBD2. J lost 5 bases, V lost 5 bases, and 6 bases had no gene match. CDR3 length equals 14 residues. The germline V gene encodes CDR1 SGHRS and CDR2 YFSETQ. CDR3 loop: CASRTGGGNNEQFF. The CDR3 DNA sequence: TGCGCCAGCAGAACGGGGGGGGGAAACAATGAGCAGTTCTTC.

The genes are TRBV9 and TRBJ2-1; TRBD2 agrees at 9 bases. Looked up from germline, CDR1 is SGDLS and CDR2 is YYNGEE. J was trimmed by 4 bases and V by 4 bases; bases with no gene match: 6. This CDR3 is built from 15 residues. CDR3 in DNA: TGTGCCAGCAGCCCCCGGCTAGCGGGGTACAATGAGCAGTTCTTC. This translates into CASSPRLAGYNEQFF.

The gene calls are TRBV6-1 and TRBJ2-5, with D possibly being TRBD2 (6 bases). V was clipped by 0 bases and J by 4 bases, with 12 bases between them. The CDR3 sequence is 15 residues long. The germline V gene has CDR1 MNHNS and CDR2 SASEGT. The CDR3 DNA reads as TGTGCCAGCAGTGAAGCGCGCGGAGGGGCAGAGACCCAGTACTTC. Its protein product is CASSEARGGAETQYF.

The gene calls are TRBV19 and TRBJ1-2; a possible D gene is TRBD1 (5 bases). Germline lookup yields CDR1 LNHDA and CDR2 SQIVND (reference sequence). Between the trimmed V and J ends, which lost 11 bases and 8 bases, there was a span of 18 bases. The CDR3 spans 12 residues. CDR3 coding DNA: TGTGCCGTCGGGGGGATCCCTGCCGGCTACACCTTC. As protein: CAVGGIPAGYTF.

The chain uses TRBV5-5 and TRBJ2-1; 10 nucleotides match TRBD2. Germline values: CDR1 SGHKS, CDR2 YYEKEE (reference sequence). The CDR3 covers 16 residues. V shed 5 bases, J shed 2 bases, and the junction held 7 bases outside the gene matches. The CDR3: CASRLGLAATYNEQFF. The CDR3 nucleotides read TGTGCCAGCAGACTCGGACTAGCGGCGACCTACAATGAGCAGTTCTTC.

About this clone itself: Compared with germline, one end of the junction differs, possibly owing to a read error. This sequence joins TRBV30 and TRBJ1-3; TRBD1 is a possible D gene (5 bases). Germline V lookup: CDR1 GTSNPN, CDR2 SVGIG (reference sequence). The CDR3 has 11 residues. For the CDR3, the DNA is TGTGCCTGGAGTCTCCGGGACTTGGAAGTTTTT. This sequence encodes CAWSLRDLEVF. Complete variable domain (other parts from reference TRBV30 and TRBJ1-3): SQTIHQWPATLVQPVGSPLSLECTVEGTSNPNLYWYRQAAGRGLQLLFYSVGIGQISSEVPQNLSASRPQDRQFILSSKKLLLSDSGFYLCAWSLRDLEVFGEGSWLTVV.

The CDR3 here is CASRAGNEQFF. CDR3 DNA: TGTGCCAGCAGGGCAGGGAATGAGCAGTTCTTC. The genes are TRBV27 and TRBJ2-1, with a tentative D call TRBD1 (5 bases). V was cut by 6 bases and J by 7 bases, with 7 bases left in between. Germline CDR1 is MNHEY and CDR2 is SMNVEV (reference sequence). The CDR3 runs 11 residues.

V and J are TRBV14 and TRBJ2-1; TRBD2 matches at 7 bases. Germline values: CDR1 SGHDN, CDR2 FVKESK. V lost 4 bases and J lost 4; bases outside the gene matches: 4. This CDR3 is 14 amino acids long. In DNA form, the CDR3 reads TGTGCCAGCAGCCTCCAGGGAGGGTACAATGAGCAGTTCTTC. It specifies CASSLQGGYNEQFF.

The V and J genes are TRBV19 and TRBJ1-1; D unresolved. This CDR3 contains 14 residues. In germline, CDR1 is LNHDA, CDR2 SQIVND (reference sequence). Trimming stripped 6 bases from V and 1 base from J, with 12 bases between. The CDR3: CASSPNMANTEAFF. The CDR3 DNA is TGTGCCAGTAGCCCAAATATGGCGAACACTGAAGCTTTCTTT.

The chain has TRBV9 and TRBJ2-3, with D perhaps matching TRBD2 (5 bases). CDR1 SGDLS and CDR2 YYNGEE come from the germline V gene. The V end was cut by 3 bases, the J end by 5 bases, with 10 bases between. This CDR3 comprises 13 residues. CDR3: CASSGNRGDTQYF. The DNA for the CDR3 is TGTGCCAGCAGCGGAAATCGGGGAGATACGCAGTATTTT.

The rearrangement joins TRBV6-1 to TRBJ1-4, with TRBD1 matching over 8 bases. Germline V gene lookup returns CDR1 MNHNS and CDR2 SASEGT. The CDR3 is 13 amino acids. Losses at the gene ends were 5 bases for V and 7 bases for J; bases not matched to a gene: 3. The CDR3 protein is CASSTRGPEKLFF. CDR3 coding DNA: TGTGCCAGCAGTACCAGGGGGCCTGAAAAACTGTTTTTT.

The V and J genes are TRBV28 and TRBJ1-1; TRBD1 aligns across 7 bases. V was clipped by 6 bases and J by 5 bases; unmatched bases: 9. CDR1 and CDR2 from the germline V gene are MDHEN and SYDVKM. The CDR3 has 14 residues. CDR3 in DNA: TGTGCCAGCAGCCCAGGGGGGCGCGGGACTGAAGCTTTCTTT. Translation gives CASSPGGRGTEAFF.

This clone came up once. The J gene is TRBJ1-2, the V gene TRBV27; no clear D gene. Per germline, CDR1 MNHEY and CDR2 SMNVEV (reference sequence). The CDR3 is 14 amino acids. Between the trimmed V and J ends, which lost 0 bases and 4 bases, there was a span of 9 bases. CDR3 DNA: TGTGCCAGCAGTTTATCGGGTACGGGCTATGGCTACACCTTC. Its protein is CASSLSGTGYGYTF.

The chain is built from TRBV7-9 and TRBJ1-2; a possible D gene is TRBD1 (5 bases). CDR3 size: 13 residues. Trimming left V 1 base short and J 7 bases short, with 10 bases between. The germline CDR1 and CDR2 sequences are SEHNR and FQNEAQ (reference sequence). The CDR3 protein is CASSLGAGPGYTF. The CDR3 DNA is TGTGCCAGCAGCTTAGGGGCAGGGCCTGGCTACACCTTC.

The rearrangement joins TRBV28 to TRBJ1-1, with 7 bases aligning to TRBD1. V was pared by 6 bases and J by 4 bases, with 11 bases of the junction left unmatched. Germline V gene data show CDR1 as MDHEN and CDR2 as SYDVKM. This CDR3 comprises 15 residues. DNA for the CDR3: TGTGCCAGCAGCCTATCTTCAGGGGGTGTCACTGAAGCTTTCTTT. This encodes CASSLSSGGVTEAFF.

The chain employs TRBV5-1 and TRBJ2-5; 11 bases line up with TRBD1. In germline, CDR1 is SGHRS, CDR2 YFSETQ. Trimming cost V 4 bases and J 3 bases; bases outside gene matches: 5. The CDR3 sequence is 15 residues long. CDR3 region: CASSPGTGGKETQYF. The CDR3 bases are TGCGCCAGCAGCCCCGGGACAGGGGGAAAAGAGACCCAGTACTTC.

This clone was seen only a few times. This chain uses TRBV28 with TRBJ1-2, with 8 bases lining up with TRBD1. There are 15 residues in the CDR3. Germline CDR1 and CDR2: MDHEN and SYDVKM. Unmatched junction bases numbered 9, after V lost 5 bases and J lost 4 bases. CDR3 DNA sequence: TGTGCCAGCAGTCGCAGGGGGCTAGAAATCTATGGCTACACCTTC. Protein product: CASSRRGLEIYGYTF.

The chain combines TRBV7-2 with TRBJ2-1; D is unresolved. The CDR3 totals 11 residues. CDR1 is SGHTA and CDR2 is FQGNSA in the germline V gene. The V gene lost 1 base and the J gene lost 10 bases, with 5 bases spanning the gap. CDR3 sequence reads: CASSLVGEQFF. The CDR3 DNA reads TGTGCCAGCAGCTTAGTCGGGGAGCAGTTCTTC.

The rearrangement joins TRBV5-1 to TRBJ1-1; D uncertain. Germline V lookup: CDR1 SGHRS, CDR2 YFSETQ. This CDR3 contains 15 residues. The V gene lost 0 bases and the J gene lost 0 bases, with 9 bases spanning the gap. The CDR3 loop reads CASSLAQQMNTEAFF. The CDR3 bases are TGCGCCAGCAGCTTGGCCCAACAGATGAACACTGAAGCTTTCTTT.

The V gene is TRBV4-2, the J gene TRBJ2-1; D gene ambiguous. This CDR3 region has 16 residues. The ends were cut back, 0 bases at V and 2 bases at J, with 11 bases in the middle. Germline V gives CDR1 LGHNA, CDR2 YNFKEQ. DNA of the CDR3: TGTGCCAGCAGCCAAGAGAGCAGGTCCCCCTACAATGAGCAGTTCTTC. As protein: CASSQESRSPYNEQFF.

The chain has TRBV7-2 and TRBJ2-3, with 8 positions matching TRBD2. This CDR3 contains 15 residues. Germline V gene lookup returns CDR1 SGHTA and CDR2 FQGNSA. The ends lost 1 base at V and 5 bases at J; junction bases unmatched: 5. The chain's CDR3 is CASSLEAGARDTQYF. DNA for the CDR3: TGTGCCAGCAGCTTAGAAGCGGGAGCGCGAGATACGCAGTATTTT.

The chain is built from TRBV7-3 and TRBJ2-1, with 9 bases aligning to TRBD1. From germline, CDR1 is SGHTA and CDR2 FQGTGA. The CDR3 consists of 15 residues. The V gene end was trimmed by 4 bases and the J gene end by 8 bases; junction bases not matched to a gene: 9. The CDR3 nucleotides read TGTGCCAGCAGCTCGGGCCGGACAGGGGTGGATGAGCAGTTCTTC. Its translation: CASSSGRTGVDEQFF.

This chain links TRBV7-2 with TRBJ2-7; 7 nucleotides line up with TRBD2. V lost 5 bases, J lost 1 base, and 11 bases stayed unmatched. CDR1 is SGHTA and CDR2 is FQGNSA in the germline V gene. The CDR3 has 16 amino acids. The CDR3 nucleotides read TGTGCCAGCAGCCGAGGGCGCGGGAGAGGGTCCTACGAGCAGTACTTC. Its translation: CASSRGRGRGSYEQYF.

This chain links TRBV4-2 with TRBJ2-5; 9 bases fit TRBD2. CDR1 LGHNA and CDR2 YNFKEQ come from the germline V gene. There are 14 residues in the CDR3. With 5 bases clipped from V and 3 bases from J, the junction kept 4 bases outside the gene matches. The CDR3 region has the DNA TGTGCCAGCAGCTCCTTAGCGGGGGAAGAGACCCAGTACTTC. It encodes CASSSLAGEETQYF.

This clone was found once. The chain links TRBV9 to TRBJ1-2, with a weak D call TRBD1 (6 bases). CDR1 is SGDLS, CDR2 YYNGEE, per germline. The CDR3 length is 13 residues. The V end was cut by 0 bases, the J end by 9 bases, with 12 bases between. The CDR3 nucleotides are TGTGCCAGCAGCGTAGGCACAGGGTACAGCTACACCTTC. Translation: CASSVGTGYSYTF.